These 8 T cell receptor beta chains originate from one sample sequenced in a study of Ad26.COV2.S vaccination and SARS-CoV-2 variants. Indicated treatment: around 19 received Ad26.COV2.S at low or high dose, single or two shots; roughly 5 received placebo; per-sample allocation not given. Sampling was performed 63 days after the first vaccine or placebo injection. TCRdb's table, derived via immunoSEQ multiplex PCR, lists solely in-frame clones and lacks some. The sample has around 400,000 clones; around 82% are singletons. Sample: peripheral blood, taken in a trial of Ad26.COV2.S vaccine versus placebo. These receptors were collected from a person aged 18-60 years who received the Ad26.COV2.S COVID-19 vaccine or a placebo.

This clone has just a few counts. V gene TRBV7-2 combines with J gene TRBJ2-7; D possibly corresponds to TRBD2 (7 bases). The CDR3 spans 16 residues. Germline V lookup: CDR1 SGHTA, CDR2 FQGNSA. V was pared by 1 base and J by 0 bases, with 13 bases between. The CDR3 reads CASSLDGGASSYEQYF. Written as DNA, the CDR3 is TGTGCCAGCAGCTTAGATGGGGGGGCCTCCTCCTACGAGCAGTACTTC.

This rearrangement joins TRBV15 to TRBJ2-7, with 10 bases matching TRBD2. J gave up 2 bases and V 2 bases, and 9 bases lay outside the gene matches. CDR3 length equals 17 residues. CDR1 is LNHNV, CDR2 YYDKDF, per germline (reference sequence). The CDR3 is CATSRIYSGGSPYEQYF. Here the CDR3 DNA reads TGTGCCACCAGCAGAATATATAGCGGGGGGTCTCCCTACGAGCAGTACTTC.

The V call is TRBV2, the J call TRBJ1-2; D not resolved. The CDR3 covers 13 residues. V was pared by 4 bases and J by 1 base, with 7 bases between. CDR1 and CDR2 from the germline V gene are SNHLY and FYNNEI. This CDR3 reads CASSVGVNYGYTF. CDR3 nucleotide sequence: TGTGCCAGCAGTGTAGGCGTTAACTATGGCTACACCTTC. Full variable domain (remainder filled in from reference TRBV2 and TRBJ1-2): EPEVTQTPSHQVTQMGQEVILRCVPISNHLYFYWYRQILGQKVEFLVSFYNNEISEKSEIFDDQFSVERPDGSNFTLKIRSTKLEDSAMYFCASSVGVNYGYTFGSGTRLTVV.

The chain joins TRBV4-1 to TRBJ1-2; 9 bases map to TRBD1. The germline gives CDR1 MGHRA, CDR2 YSYEKL. V gave up 5 bases and J gave up 4 bases; unmatched junction bases: 20. This CDR3 region has 19 residues. The CDR3 DNA reads TGCGCCAGCAGCGCGCTTATACCGGGACAGGGAGGGATGGGCTATGGCTACACCTTC. It translates to CASSALIPGQGGMGYGYTF.

The CDR3 coding sequence is TGTGCCAGCAGCTTAAACCCAGCGGGGGACAATGAGCAGTTCTTC. Its protein is CASSLNPAGDNEQFF. The genes are TRBV7-3 and TRBJ2-1; 8 bases line up with TRBD2. The junction had 4 bases not matched to a gene; V was cut back by 1 base and J by 5 bases. The germline CDR1 and CDR2 sequences are SGHTA and FQGTGA. The CDR3 sequence is 15 residues long.

The V and J genes are TRBV5-1 and TRBJ2-6; a possible D gene is TRBD1 (6 bases). CDR1 is SGHRS, CDR2 YFSETQ, per germline. This CDR3 has 15 amino acids. Trimming left V 4 bases short and J 0 bases short, with 8 bases between. CDR3 sequence reads: CASSETGSGANVLTF. CDR3 coding DNA: TGCGCCAGCAGCGAGACAGGCTCTGGGGCCAACGTCCTGACTTTC.

The chain couples TRBV5-4 to TRBJ1-1; possibly TRBD1 for D (5 bases). The CDR3 totals 15 residues. Trimming left V 1 base short and J 6 bases short, with 16 bases between. Germline loops: CDR1 SGHNT, CDR2 YYREEE (reference sequence). As DNA, the CDR3 is TGTGCCAGCAGCTTGAAGCAGGGTGGTGTCGCTGAAGCTTTCTTT. Its translation is CASSLKQGGVAEAFF.

This clone was seen a handful of times. J is TRBJ1-1 and V is TRBV18; 7 bases line up with TRBD1. Germline loops: CDR1 KGHSH, CDR2 LQKENI. The junction had 5 bases not matched to a gene; V was cut back by 5 bases and J by 8 bases. The CDR3 contains 12 residues. As DNA, the CDR3 is TGTGCCAGCTCAAGTCGGGACAGAGAAGCTTTCTTT. It encodes CASSSRDREAFF.